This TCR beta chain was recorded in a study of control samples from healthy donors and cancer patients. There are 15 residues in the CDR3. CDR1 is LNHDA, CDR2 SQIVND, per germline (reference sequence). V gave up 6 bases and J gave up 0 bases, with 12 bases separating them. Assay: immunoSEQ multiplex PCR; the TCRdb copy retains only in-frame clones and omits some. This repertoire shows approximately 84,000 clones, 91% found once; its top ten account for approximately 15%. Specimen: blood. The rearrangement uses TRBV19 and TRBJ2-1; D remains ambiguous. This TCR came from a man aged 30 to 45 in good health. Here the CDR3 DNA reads TGTGCCAGTAGCCCAGATCGAAGCTCCTACAATGAGCAGTTCTTC. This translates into CASSPDRSSYNEQFF.